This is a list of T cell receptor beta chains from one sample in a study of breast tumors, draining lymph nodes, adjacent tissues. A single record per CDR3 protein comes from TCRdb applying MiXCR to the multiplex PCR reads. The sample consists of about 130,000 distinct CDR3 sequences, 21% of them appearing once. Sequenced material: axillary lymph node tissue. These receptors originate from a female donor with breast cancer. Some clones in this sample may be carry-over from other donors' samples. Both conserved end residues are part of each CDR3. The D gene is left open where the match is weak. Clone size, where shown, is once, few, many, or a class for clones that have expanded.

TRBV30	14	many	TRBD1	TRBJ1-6	TGTGCCTGGAGTCTGGGACAGGGACGACCACCCCTCCACTTT	CAWSLGQGRPPLHF
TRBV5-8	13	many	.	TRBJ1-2	TGTGCCAGCAAATCGAACCCCTCCGTCGGCTACACCTTC	CASKSNPSVGYTF
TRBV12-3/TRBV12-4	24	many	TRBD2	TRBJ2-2	TGTGCCAGCAGTTCCCACGCCGTCCTGACCGATATTAGCGGGAGAAGGTTGGGCACCGGGGAGCTGTTTTTT	CASSSHAVLTDISGRRLGTGELFF
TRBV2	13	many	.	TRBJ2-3	TGTGCCAGCAGCGCCCCTTGGGCGGATACGCAGTATTTT	CASSAPWADTQYF
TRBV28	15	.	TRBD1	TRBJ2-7	TGTGCCAGCAGTACCGGGACAGGGCGTTCCTACGAGCAGTACTTC	CASSTGTGRSYEQYF
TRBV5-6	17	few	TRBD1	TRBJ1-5	TGTGCCAGCAGCTTCGGTAGTGGTCAGGGGGCCCTTCAGCCCCAGCATTTT	CASSFGSGQGALQPQHF
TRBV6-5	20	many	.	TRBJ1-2	TGTGCCAGCAATCCGCGGGCCTCGGGACTACACGGGAAAGAGAGCTATGGCTACACCTTC	CASNPRASGLHGKESYGYTF
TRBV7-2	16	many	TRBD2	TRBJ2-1	TGTGCCAGCAGCTTAGGGGGCGGGAGGGGGGGCAATGAGCAGTTCTTC	CASSLGGGRGGNEQFF
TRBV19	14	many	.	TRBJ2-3	TGTGCCAGTAGTTGGGGAGCTAGCACAGATACGCAGTATTTT	CASSWGASTDTQYF
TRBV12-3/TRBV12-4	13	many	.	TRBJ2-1	TGTGCCAGCAGTTTAGCGCAGCACAATGAGCAGTTCTTC	CASSLAQHNEQFF
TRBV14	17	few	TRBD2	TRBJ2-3	TGTGCCAGCAGCCACAGGCTACTAGCGGGACCCACAGATACGCAGTATTTT	CASSHRLLAGPTDTQYF
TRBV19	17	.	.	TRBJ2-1	TGTGCCAGTAGTATAATGGGGGGCCAAATCTCCTACAATGAGCAGTTCTTC	CASSIMGGQISYNEQFF
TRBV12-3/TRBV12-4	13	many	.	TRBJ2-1	TGTGCCAGCGGGGGGTTCATCCACAATGAGCAGTTCTTC	CASGGFIHNEQFF
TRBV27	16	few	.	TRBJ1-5	TGTGCCAGCAGTCCCTTCCGGGGGCGTTTGGGTCAGCCCCAGCATTTT	CASSPFRGRLGQPQHF